The 22 T cell receptor beta chains below were found in one sample sequenced in a study of cytomegalovirus exposure and HLA in healthy donors. A multiplex PCR was run with 60 Vbeta primers and 13 Jbeta primers. Using immunoSEQ multiplex PCR, the repertoire was profiled, and TCRdb retains in-frame clones only, with some absent. This table has more than 85,000 clones, around 87% appearing once. The source material was PBMCs. All receptors derive from a man in his forties in good health and CMV-seronegative.

The V gene is TRBV2, the J gene TRBJ1-4; D not certain. The CDR3 runs to 13 residues. Germline CDR1 SNHLY, CDR2 FYNNEI. The V end lost 5 bases, the J end lost 5 bases, and 9 bases lay between the germline ends. The CDR3 DNA reads as TGTGCCAGCAGTCAAGAGAGAAATGAAAAACTGTTTTTT. This codes for CASSQERNEKLFF.

The V call is TRBV5-8, the J call TRBJ1-5; 7 bases align to TRBD1. Germline lookup yields CDR1 SGHTS and CDR2 YDEGEE. J was trimmed by 6 bases and V by 4 bases; bases with no gene match: 7. This CDR3 region has 14 residues. In nucleotides, the CDR3 is TGTGCCAGCAGCGTAAGACAGGGAAGTCAGCCCCAGCATTTT. Protein sequence: CASSVRQGSQPQHF.

This clone was found many times. Written as DNA, the CDR3 is TGTGCCAGTCTTGGACTTTCCAATGAGCAGTTCTTC. Protein: CASLGLSNEQFF. This chain joins TRBV19 and TRBJ2-1; D is perhaps TRBD2 (5 bases). Trimming took off 8 bases at V and 6 bases at J, with 11 bases between the two ends. Germline V gives CDR1 LNHDA, CDR2 SQIVND (reference sequence). The CDR3 covers 12 residues.

V and J are TRBV2 and TRBJ1-5; maybe TRBD1 (6 bases). Trimming removed 6 bases from V and 8 bases from J, with 17 bases in between. The CDR3 totals 14 residues. CDR1 and CDR2 (germline): SNHLY, FYNNEI. CDR3 DNA: TGTGCCAGCAGCCGGGACATCCTTGGGGAGCCCCAGCATTTT. Its protein is CASSRDILGEPQHF.

This chain connects TRBV5-1 to TRBJ1-2; a weak D match, TRBD1 (5 bases). Trimming took off 4 bases at V and 5 bases at J, with 12 bases between the two ends. The CDR3 length is 13 residues. Germline V gives CDR1 SGHRS, CDR2 YFSETQ. The CDR3 sequence is CASSSGARYGYTF. The CDR3 region has the DNA TGCGCCAGCAGCAGTGGGGCTCGTTATGGCTACACCTTC. Drawing the rest from reference TRBV5-1 and TRBJ1-2, the complete variable domain is KAGVTQTPRYLIKTRGQQVTLSCSPISGHRSVSWYQQTPGQGLQFLFEYFSETQRNKGNFPGRFSGRQFSNSRSEMNVSTLELGDSALYLCASSSGARYGYTFGSGTRLTVV.

The V call is TRBV29-1, the J call TRBJ2-7; 11 nucleotides align to TRBD1. V shed 4 bases, J shed 1 base, and the junction held 6 bases outside the gene matches. CDR1 is SQVTM, CDR2 ANQGSEA, per germline. The CDR3 is 15 amino acids. The CDR3 spells CSVVGGDRGSYEQYF. CDR3 DNA: TGCAGCGTTGTAGGGGGGGACAGGGGGTCCTACGAGCAGTACTTC.

On this clone itself: One end of the junction does not line up with germline, which may come from a read error. The chain links TRBV27 to TRBJ1-1; possible D gene TRBD1, 5 bases. Germline V lookup: CDR1 MNHEY, CDR2 SMNVEV (reference sequence). This CDR3 contains 15 residues. In nucleotides, the CDR3 is TGTGCCAGCAGCTTATGGCGGGGGGGGAACACTGAAGCTTTCTTT. Translated, it gives CASSLWRGGNTEAFF.

The rearrangement joins TRBV28 to TRBJ1-2; the D gene is possibly TRBD1 (5 bases). Germline V gene lookup returns CDR1 MDHEN and CDR2 SYDVKM. The V end lost 8 bases, the J end lost 6 bases, and 7 bases lay between the germline ends. The CDR3 covers 10 residues. The CDR3 reads CASSGNGYTF. The CDR3 DNA reads TGTGCCAGCTCAGGGAATGGCTACACCTTC.

The gene calls are TRBV30 and TRBJ2-3; 8 nucleotides line up with TRBD1. The CDR3 is 15 amino acids. Germline CDR1 GTSNPN, CDR2 SVGIG (reference sequence). The junction had 9 bases not matched to a gene; V was cut back by 3 bases and J by 4 bases. The chain's CDR3 is CAWRVTGVKADTQYF. The CDR3 region has the DNA TGTGCCTGGAGGGTGACAGGGGTGAAGGCAGATACGCAGTATTTT.

This chain uses TRBV7-9 with TRBJ1-2; D is perhaps TRBD1 (5 bases). With 3 bases removed from V and 9 bases from J, the gap between germline ends came to 11 bases. This CDR3 comprises 12 residues. The germline V gene encodes CDR1 SEHNR and CDR2 FQNEAQ (reference sequence). CDR3 bases: TGTGCCAGCAGCTTTGAGACAGACAGCTACACCTTC. Its translation: CASSFETDSYTF.

The chain uses TRBV19 and TRBJ1-2; D remains unclear. The CDR3 length is 15 residues. Trimming stripped 3 bases from V and 0 bases from J, with 11 bases between. In germline, CDR1 is LNHDA, CDR2 SQIVND (reference sequence). In DNA, the CDR3 is TGTGCCAGTAGTATCCGGGGAACAGCTAACTATGGCTACACCTTC. The encoded protein is CASSIRGTANYGYTF.

The rearrangement links TRBV4-2 to TRBJ1-1; TRBD1 aligns across 10 bases. This CDR3 spans 13 amino acids. Trimming at V came to 4 bases and at J to 4 bases, leaving 0 bases not matched to a gene. Germline values: CDR1 LGHNA, CDR2 YNFKEQ. The CDR3 DNA is TGTGCCAGCAGCCGGGACAGGGGCACTGAAGCTTTCTTT. It codes for CASSRDRGTEAFF.

V and J are TRBV5-1 and TRBJ2-3, with 7 bases fitting TRBD1. The CDR3 covers 14 residues. J was trimmed by 1 base and V by 2 bases; bases with no gene match: 1. Germline CDR1 reads SGHRS; CDR2 reads YFSETQ. The CDR3 DNA is TGCGCCAGCAGCTTCCAGGGGGGCACAGATACGCAGTATTTT. Its translation is CASSFQGGTDTQYF.

The rearrangement joins TRBV29-1 to TRBJ1-1; 7 bases agree with TRBD1. Germline V CDR1 and CDR2: SQVTM, ANQGSEA. CDR3 length: 13 amino acids. After removal of 7 bases from V and 8 bases from J, the junction contained 13 bases not matched to a gene. The CDR3 loop is CSAQGQLGLEAFF. As DNA, the CDR3 is TGCAGCGCCCAGGGACAGCTTGGACTCGAAGCTTTCTTT. The entire variable domain, with the rest obtained from reference TRBV29-1 and TRBJ1-1, is as follows: SAVISQKPSRDICQRGTSLTIQCQVDSQVTMMFWYRQQPGQSLTLIATANQGSEATYESGFVIDKFPISRPNLTFSTLTVSNMSPEDSSIYLCSAQGQLGLEAFFGQGTRLTVV.

The chain couples TRBV27 to TRBJ1-2, with D possibly being TRBD1 (5 bases). Germline V CDR1 and CDR2: MNHEY, SMNVEV (reference sequence). The CDR3 contains 14 residues. V gave up 3 bases and J gave up 3 bases, with 11 bases separating them. CDR3 sequence: CASSFTAGHYGYTF. The CDR3 bases are TGTGCCAGCAGTTTTACAGCAGGGCACTATGGCTACACCTTC.

The rearrangement joins TRBV6-5 to TRBJ2-5; no clear D gene. CDR3 length: 14 amino acids. Germline CDR1 reads MNHEY; CDR2 reads SVGAGI. Trimming shortened V by 0 bases and J by 5 bases, and 10 bases separated the two germline ends. CDR3 in DNA: TGTGCCAGCAGTTACTCGAGTTGGTCGGAGACCCAGTACTTC. Protein product: CASSYSSWSETQYF.

CDR3 amino acids: CASSVQGDYGYTF. The DNA for the CDR3 is TGTGCCAGCAGCGTCCAGGGTGACTATGGCTACACCTTC. The chain links TRBV9 to TRBJ1-2; maybe TRBD1 (5 bases). Between the trimmed V and J ends, which lost 2 bases and 3 bases, there was a span of 8 bases. There are 13 residues in the CDR3. Per the germline V gene, CDR1 is SGDLS and CDR2 is YYNGEE.

The CDR3: CASSPGGGAMNTEAFF. DNA of the CDR3: TGCGCCAGCAGCCCCGGAGGTGGCGCTATGAACACTGAAGCTTTCTTT. The rearrangement links TRBV5-1 to TRBJ1-1; D is unclear. The CDR3 covers 16 residues. Trimming took off 4 bases at V and 0 bases at J, with 16 bases between the two ends. In germline, CDR1 is SGHRS, CDR2 YFSETQ.

The chain uses TRBV11-2 and TRBJ2-7, with TRBD1 matching 9 bases. The CDR3 is 13 residues long. V was clipped by 5 bases and J by 6 bases; unmatched bases: 5. CDR1 is SGHAT and CDR2 is FQNNGV in the germline V gene. The CDR3 DNA sequence: TGTGCCAGCAGCACGGACAGGGGAGGCGAGCAGTACTTC. Translating gives CASSTDRGGEQYF.

The chain links TRBV9 to TRBJ2-7; maybe TRBD2 (6 bases). This CDR3 is 15 amino acids long. CDR1 is SGDLS, CDR2 YYNGEE, per germline. Trimming cost V 0 bases and J 4 bases, with 14 bases left between them. The CDR3 loop is CASSVEGGQPYEQYF. The CDR3, as DNA: TGTGCCAGCAGCGTAGAAGGAGGGCAACCTTACGAGCAGTACTTC.

The chain recombines TRBV5-8 with TRBJ2-5, with D possibly being TRBD2 (5 bases). V gave up 1 base and J gave up 8 bases, with 12 bases separating them. Germline CDR1 SGHTS, CDR2 YDEGEE. This CDR3 is 13 amino acids long. The CDR3, as DNA: TGTGCCAGCAGCTTGCTGAGCGCGGGTACCCAGTACTTC. Amino acids: CASSLLSAGTQYF. Full variable domain (outside the CDR3, taken from reference TRBV5-8 and TRBJ2-5): EAGVTQSPTHLIKTRGQQATLRCSPISGHTSVYWYQQALGLGLQFLLWYDEGEERNRGNFPPRFSGRQFPNYSSELNVNALELEDSALYLCASSLLSAGTQYFGPGTRLLVL.

Written as DNA, the CDR3 is TGTGCCAGCAGCCAATGGGGAGGGAGGGAAGCTTTCTTT. Its translation is CASSQWGGREAFF. This sequence joins TRBV14 and TRBJ1-1; D is uncertain. Germline CDR1 and CDR2: SGHDN and FVKESK. Between the trimmed V and J ends, which lost 2 bases and 8 bases, there was a span of 12 bases. This CDR3 has 13 residues. Full variable domain (missing parts from reference TRBV14 and TRBJ1-1): EAGVTQFPSHSVIEKGQTVTLRCDPISGHDNLYWYRRVMGKEIKFLLHFVKESKQDESGMPNNRFLAERTGGTYSTLKVQPAELEDSGVYFCASSQWGGREAFFGQGTRLTVV.